This entry describes one T cell receptor beta chain. Its specificity is not known. The source of the sample is a study of cytomegalovirus exposure and HLA in healthy donors. The overall study: In a previous analysis, 120 million or so unique TCR beta sequences were found from approximately 180 million T cells.

The CDR3 length is 14 residues. Trimming pared 0 bases from V and 9 bases from J, leaving 10 bases between. The germline CDR1 and CDR2 sequences are SGHDT and YYEEEE. Primers: 60 Vbeta forward and 13 Jbeta reverse. As originally analysed: As a later analysis found, there were about 80 million unique TCR beta chains, of which approximately 10 million were shared. TCRdb keeps only in-frame clones here, not all; method: immunoSEQ multiplex PCR. That table supplies the V and J calls and clone size; D and trimming were determined from the DNA. The sample lists approximately 110,000 clones; approximately 70% were seen once. Overall study findings and caveats: The presence/absence work took it that sequencing depth was about the same across donors. A later analysis found most CMV-associated TCR beta chains apparently HLA-restricted.

Sequencing was carried out using PBMCs. This chain connects TRBV5-6 to TRBJ1-6, with TRBD1 as a possible D gene (5 bases). The TCR originated in a man aged 25 to 40 in good health and CMV-seropositive. CDR3 sequence: CASSLGRVGSPLHF. In DNA form, the CDR3 reads TGTGCCAGCAGCTTGGGCAGGGTGGGTTCACCCCTCCACTTT.